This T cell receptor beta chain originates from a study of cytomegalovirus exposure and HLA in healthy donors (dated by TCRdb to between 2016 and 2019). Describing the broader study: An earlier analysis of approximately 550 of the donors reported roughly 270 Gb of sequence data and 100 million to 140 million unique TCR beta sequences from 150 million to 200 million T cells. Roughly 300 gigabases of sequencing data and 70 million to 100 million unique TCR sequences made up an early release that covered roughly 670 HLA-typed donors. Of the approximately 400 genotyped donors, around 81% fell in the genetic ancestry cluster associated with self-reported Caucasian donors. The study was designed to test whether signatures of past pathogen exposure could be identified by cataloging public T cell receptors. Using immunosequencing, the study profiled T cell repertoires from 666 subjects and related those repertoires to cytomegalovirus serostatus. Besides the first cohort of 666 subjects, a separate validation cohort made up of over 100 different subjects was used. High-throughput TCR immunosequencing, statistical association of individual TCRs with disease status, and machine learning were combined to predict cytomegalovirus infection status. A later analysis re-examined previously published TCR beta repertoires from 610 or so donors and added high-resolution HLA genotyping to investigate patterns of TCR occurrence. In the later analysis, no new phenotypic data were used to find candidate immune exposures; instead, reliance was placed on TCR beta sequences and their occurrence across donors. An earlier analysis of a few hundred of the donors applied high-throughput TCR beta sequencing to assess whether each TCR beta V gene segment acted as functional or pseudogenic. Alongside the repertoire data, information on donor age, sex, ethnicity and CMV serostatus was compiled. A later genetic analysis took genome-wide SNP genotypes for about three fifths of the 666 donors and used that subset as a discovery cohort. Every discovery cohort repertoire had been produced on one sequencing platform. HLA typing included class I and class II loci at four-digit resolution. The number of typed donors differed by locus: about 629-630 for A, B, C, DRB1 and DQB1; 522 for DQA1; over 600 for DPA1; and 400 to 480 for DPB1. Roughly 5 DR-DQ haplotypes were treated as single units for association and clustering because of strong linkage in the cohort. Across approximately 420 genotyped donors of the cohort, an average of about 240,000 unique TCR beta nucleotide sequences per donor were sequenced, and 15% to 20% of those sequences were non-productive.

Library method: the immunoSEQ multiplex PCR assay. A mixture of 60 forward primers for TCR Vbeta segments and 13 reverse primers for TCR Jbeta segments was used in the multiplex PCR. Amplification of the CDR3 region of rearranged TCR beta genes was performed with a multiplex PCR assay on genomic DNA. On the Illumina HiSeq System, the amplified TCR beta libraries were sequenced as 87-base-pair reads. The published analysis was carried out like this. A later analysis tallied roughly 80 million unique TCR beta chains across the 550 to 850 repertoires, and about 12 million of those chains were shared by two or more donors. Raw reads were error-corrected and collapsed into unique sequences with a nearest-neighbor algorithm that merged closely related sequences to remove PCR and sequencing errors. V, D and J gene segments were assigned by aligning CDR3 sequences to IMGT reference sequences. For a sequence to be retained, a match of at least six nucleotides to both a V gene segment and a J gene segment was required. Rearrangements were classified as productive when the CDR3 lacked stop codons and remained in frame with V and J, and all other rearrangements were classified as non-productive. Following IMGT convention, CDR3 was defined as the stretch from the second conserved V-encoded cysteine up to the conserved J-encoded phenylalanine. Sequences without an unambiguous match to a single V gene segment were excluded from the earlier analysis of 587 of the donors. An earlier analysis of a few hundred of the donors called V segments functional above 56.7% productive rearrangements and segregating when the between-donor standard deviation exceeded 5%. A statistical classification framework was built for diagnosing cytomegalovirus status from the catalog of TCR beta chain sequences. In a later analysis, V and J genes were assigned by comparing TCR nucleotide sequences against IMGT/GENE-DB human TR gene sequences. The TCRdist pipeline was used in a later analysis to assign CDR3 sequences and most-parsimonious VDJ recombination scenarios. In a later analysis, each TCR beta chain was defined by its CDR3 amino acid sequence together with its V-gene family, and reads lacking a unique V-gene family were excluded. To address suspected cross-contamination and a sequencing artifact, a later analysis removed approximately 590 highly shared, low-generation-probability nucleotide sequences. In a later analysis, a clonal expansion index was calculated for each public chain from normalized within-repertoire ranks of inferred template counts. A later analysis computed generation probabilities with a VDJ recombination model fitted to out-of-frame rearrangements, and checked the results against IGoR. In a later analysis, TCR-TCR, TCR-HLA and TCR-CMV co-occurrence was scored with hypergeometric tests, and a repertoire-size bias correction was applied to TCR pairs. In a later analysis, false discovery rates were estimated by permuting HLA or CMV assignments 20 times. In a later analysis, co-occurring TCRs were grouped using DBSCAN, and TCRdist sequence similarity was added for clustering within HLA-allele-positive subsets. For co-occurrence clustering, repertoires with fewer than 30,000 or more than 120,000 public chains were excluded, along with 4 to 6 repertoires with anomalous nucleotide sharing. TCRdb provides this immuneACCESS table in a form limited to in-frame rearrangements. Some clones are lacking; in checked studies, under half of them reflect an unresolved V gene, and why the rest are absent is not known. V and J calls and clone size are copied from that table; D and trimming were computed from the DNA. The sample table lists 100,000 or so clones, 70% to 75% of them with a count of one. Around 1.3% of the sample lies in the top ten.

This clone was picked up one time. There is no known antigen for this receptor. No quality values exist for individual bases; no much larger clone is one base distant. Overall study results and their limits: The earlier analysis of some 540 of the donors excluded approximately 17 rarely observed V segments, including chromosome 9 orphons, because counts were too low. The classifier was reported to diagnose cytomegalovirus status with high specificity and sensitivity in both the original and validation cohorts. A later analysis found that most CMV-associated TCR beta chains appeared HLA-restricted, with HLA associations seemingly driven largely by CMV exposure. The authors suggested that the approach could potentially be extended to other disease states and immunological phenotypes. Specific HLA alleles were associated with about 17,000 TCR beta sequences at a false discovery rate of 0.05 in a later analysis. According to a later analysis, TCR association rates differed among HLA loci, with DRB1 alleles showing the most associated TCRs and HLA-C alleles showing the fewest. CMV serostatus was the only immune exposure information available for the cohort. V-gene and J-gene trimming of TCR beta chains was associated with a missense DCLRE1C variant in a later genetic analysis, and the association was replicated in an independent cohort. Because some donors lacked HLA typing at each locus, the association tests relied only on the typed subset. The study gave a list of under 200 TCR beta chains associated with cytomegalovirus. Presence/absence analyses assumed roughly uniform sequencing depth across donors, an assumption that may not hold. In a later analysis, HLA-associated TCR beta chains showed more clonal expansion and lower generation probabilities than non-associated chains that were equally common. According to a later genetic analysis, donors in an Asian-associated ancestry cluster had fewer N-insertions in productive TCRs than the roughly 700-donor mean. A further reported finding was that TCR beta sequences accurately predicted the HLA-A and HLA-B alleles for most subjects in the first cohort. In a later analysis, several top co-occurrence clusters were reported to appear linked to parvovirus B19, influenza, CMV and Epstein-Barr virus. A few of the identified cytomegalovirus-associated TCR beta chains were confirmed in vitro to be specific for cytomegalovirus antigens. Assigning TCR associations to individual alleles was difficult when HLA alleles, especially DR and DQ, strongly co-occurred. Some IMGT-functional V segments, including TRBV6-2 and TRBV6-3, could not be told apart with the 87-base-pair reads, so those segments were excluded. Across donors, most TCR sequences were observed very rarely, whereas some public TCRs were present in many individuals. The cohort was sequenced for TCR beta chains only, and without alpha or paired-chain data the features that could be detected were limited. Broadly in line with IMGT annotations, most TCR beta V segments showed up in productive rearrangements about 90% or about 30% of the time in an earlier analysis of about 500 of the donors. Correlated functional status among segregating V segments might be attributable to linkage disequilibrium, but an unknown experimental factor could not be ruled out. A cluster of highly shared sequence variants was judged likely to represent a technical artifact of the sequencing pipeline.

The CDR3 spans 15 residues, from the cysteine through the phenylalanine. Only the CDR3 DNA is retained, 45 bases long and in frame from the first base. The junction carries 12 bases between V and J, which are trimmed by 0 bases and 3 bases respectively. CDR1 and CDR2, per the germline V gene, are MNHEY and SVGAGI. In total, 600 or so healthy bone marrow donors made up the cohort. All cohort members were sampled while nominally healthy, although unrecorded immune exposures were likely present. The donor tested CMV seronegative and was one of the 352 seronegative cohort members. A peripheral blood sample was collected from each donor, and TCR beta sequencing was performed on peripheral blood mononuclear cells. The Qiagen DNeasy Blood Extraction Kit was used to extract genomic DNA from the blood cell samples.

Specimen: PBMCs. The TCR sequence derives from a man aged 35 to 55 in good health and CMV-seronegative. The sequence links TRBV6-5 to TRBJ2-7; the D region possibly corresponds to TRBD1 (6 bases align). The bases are TGTGCCAGCAGTTACTCGCAGGGGAACGTCTACGAGCAGTACTTC. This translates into CASSYSQGNVYEQYF.